This TCR beta chain was captured in a study of beta chain features in type 1 diabetes. This clone came up a few times. Investigators reverse transcribed all isolated RNA, so they sequenced expressed TCRB transcripts. Clones were sequenced by immunoSEQ multiplex PCR, and TCRdb holds only the in-frame ones, with some missing. The sample records fewer than 250,000 clones, over 8.5% being singletons. This clonotype was obtained from a woman aged 18-29 years in good health. What was sequenced was naive CD4+ T cells from blood.

CDR3 loop: CASSLDIAGGTDTQYF. Written as DNA, the CDR3 is TGTGCCAGCAGCTTGGACATAGCGGGGGGCACAGATACGCAGTATTTT. The J gene is TRBJ2-3, the V gene TRBV5-4, with TRBD2 matching 9 bases. V was pared by 0 bases and J by 1 base, with 3 bases of the junction left unmatched. CDR1 and CDR2 from the germline V gene are SGHNT and YYREEE (reference sequence). CDR3 length: 16 amino acids.